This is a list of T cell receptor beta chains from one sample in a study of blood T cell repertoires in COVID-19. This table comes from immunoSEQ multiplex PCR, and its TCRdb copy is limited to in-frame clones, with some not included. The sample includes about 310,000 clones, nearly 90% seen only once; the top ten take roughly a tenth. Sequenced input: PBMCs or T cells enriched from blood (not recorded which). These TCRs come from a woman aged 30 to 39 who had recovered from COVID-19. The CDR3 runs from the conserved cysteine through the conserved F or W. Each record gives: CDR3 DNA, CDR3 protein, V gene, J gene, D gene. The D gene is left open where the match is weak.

CDR3 DNA: TGTGCCAGCACCCCTAGGGGGGGGACAATTAATTCACCCCTCCACTTT; CDR3 protein: CASTPRGGTINSPLHF; V gene: TRBV3-1/TRBV3-2; J gene: TRBJ1-6; D gene: .
CDR3 DNA: TGTGCCAGCAGTCCCAGACAGGGGGCGTCAGGTCCCTTTGACGGTAATTCACCCCTCCACTTT; CDR3 protein: CASSPRQGASGPFDGNSPLHF; V gene: TRBV27; J gene: TRBJ1-6; D gene: TRBD1
CDR3 DNA: TGCGCCAGCAGCCCGGACAGGGGGTTTGAAAAACTGTTTTTT; CDR3 protein: CASSPDRGFEKLFF; V gene: TRBV5-1; J gene: TRBJ1-4; D gene: TRBD1
CDR3 DNA: TGTGCCAGCAGTACAGGGAAGTCACCCCTCCACTTT; CDR3 protein: CASSTGKSPLHF; V gene: TRBV6-5; J gene: TRBJ1-6; D gene: .
CDR3 DNA: TGTGCCAGCTCACCACCGTTCAGGGGCCCTAGAGTGGACACAGATACGCAGTATTTT; CDR3 protein: CASSPPFRGPRVDTDTQYF; V gene: TRBV18; J gene: TRBJ2-3; D gene: .
CDR3 DNA: TGTGCCAGCAGTGGGGATCCCGGGACAGGGAGCAATTCACCCCTCCACTTT; CDR3 protein: CASSGDPGTGSNSPLHF; V gene: TRBV2; J gene: TRBJ1-6; D gene: TRBD1
CDR3 DNA: TGTGCCAGCTCACCTTACCCTTTTGGAGGGGTGGTGGGGACAGGGACCTACGAGCAGTACTTC; CDR3 protein: CASSPYPFGGVVGTGTYEQYF; V gene: TRBV18; J gene: TRBJ2-7; D gene: TRBD1
CDR3 DNA: TGTGCCATCAGCTACGACAGGGGGCCGAATGAAAAACTGTTTTTT; CDR3 protein: CAISYDRGPNEKLFF; V gene: TRBV10-3; J gene: TRBJ1-4; D gene: TRBD1
CDR3 DNA: TGTGCCAGCAGAGAGCTCGTGACTAGGGGTGCCAGGGAGGGCGGCTACACCTTC; CDR3 protein: CASRELVTRGAREGGYTF; V gene: TRBV2; J gene: TRBJ1-2; D gene: .
CDR3 DNA: TGTGCCAGCTCATCCATGTTAGCGGGGACCCAAGAGACCCAGTACTTC; CDR3 protein: CASSSMLAGTQETQYF; V gene: TRBV18; J gene: TRBJ2-5; D gene: TRBD2
CDR3 DNA: TGTGCCAGCAGTTCAAGCATGGGCAGGGTGGACAATGAGCAGTTCTTC; CDR3 protein: CASSSSMGRVDNEQFF; V gene: TRBV27; J gene: TRBJ2-1; D gene: .
CDR3 DNA: TGTGCCAGCATGGACTGGAATACCTACGAGCAGTACTTC; CDR3 protein: CASMDWNTYEQYF; V gene: TRBV25-1; J gene: TRBJ2-7; D gene: .
CDR3 DNA: TGTGCCAGCAGTTTCGGCCAGGGAGGAAAACTGTTTTTT; CDR3 protein: CASSFGQGGKLFF; V gene: TRBV12-3/TRBV12-4; J gene: TRBJ1-4; D gene: .
CDR3 DNA: TGTGCCAGCAGCTTTCTAGCGGGAGACCACGAGCAGTACTTC; CDR3 protein: CASSFLAGDHEQYF; V gene: TRBV7-2; J gene: TRBJ2-7; D gene: TRBD2
CDR3 DNA: TGTGCCAGCACCCGGGTGGGGGCGGTCTATGGCTACACCTTC; CDR3 protein: CASTRVGAVYGYTF; V gene: TRBV7-2; J gene: TRBJ1-2; D gene: .